The 28 T cell receptor beta chains below all came from one sample that was sequenced in a study of blood T cell repertoires in COVID-19. Measured with immunoSEQ multiplex PCR; TCRdb has only the in-frame clones, and not every one. The sample has 110,000 to 150,000 clones, roughly 80% seen once. Sequenced: PBMCs or T cells enriched from blood (not recorded which). The origin of the receptors is a woman between 45 and 65 years old who had recovered from COVID-19.

V is TRBV7-2 and J is TRBJ2-1, with D perhaps matching TRBD2 (7 bases). The germline V and J ends were trimmed by 4 bases and 6 bases, with 22 bases remaining between them. The germline V gene has CDR1 SGHTA and CDR2 FQGNSA. The CDR3 is 17 amino acids. CDR3 loop: CASSSIRLGGHLNEQFF. The DNA for the CDR3 is TGTGCCAGCAGCTCCATTCGTTTGGGGGGGCATCTCAATGAGCAGTTCTTC.

The rearrangement links TRBV28 to TRBJ1-4; D gene unclear. The V gene's germline CDR1 is MDHEN and CDR2 SYDVKM. CDR3 size: 15 residues. Trimming pared 4 bases from V and 5 bases from J, leaving 14 bases between. The CDR3 is CASSSLVEGNEKLFF. The CDR3 nucleotides are TGTGCCAGCAGTTCCCTGGTGGAGGGAAATGAAAAACTGTTTTTT.

This clone was recorded once. This chain uses TRBV5-1 with TRBJ2-3, with D uncertain. This CDR3 has 12 amino acids. The V end lost 2 bases, the J end lost 4 bases, and 5 bases lay between the germline ends. Germline loops: CDR1 SGHRS, CDR2 YFSETQ. DNA of the CDR3: TGCGCCAGCAGCTTCGAGCCAGATACGCAGTATTTT. It codes for CASSFEPDTQYF.

This chain joins TRBV5-1 and TRBJ1-1; 10 bases map to TRBD1. The germline CDR1 and CDR2 sequences are SGHRS and YFSETQ. CDR3 length equals 15 residues. V gave up 3 bases and J gave up 4 bases; unmatched junction bases: 6. The DNA of the CDR3 is TGCGCCAGCAGCTCCATGACAGGGGGCGGCACTGAAGCTTTCTTT. Its translation is CASSSMTGGGTEAFF.

The rearrangement joins TRBV5-1 to TRBJ1-2; 8 nucleotides agree with TRBD1. V shed 6 bases and J 2 bases; nucleotides not matched to a gene: 6. This CDR3 has 14 residues. Germline CDR1 SGHRS, CDR2 YFSETQ. The CDR3 loop reads CASNSGGGNYGYTF. CDR3 DNA sequence: TGCGCCAGCAACTCAGGGGGCGGCAACTATGGCTACACCTTC.

This rearrangement joins TRBV7-9 to TRBJ1-4, with D possibly TRBD1 on 5 matching bases. The germline V gene encodes CDR1 SEHNR and CDR2 FQNEAQ (reference sequence). The CDR3 length is 14 residues. V lost 3 bases and J 5 bases, leaving 10 bases between the germline ends. CDR3: CASSLRGVNEKLFF. The DNA of the CDR3 is TGTGCCAGCAGCTTGCGGGGGGTAAATGAAAAACTGTTTTTT.

The J gene is TRBJ2-1, the V gene TRBV11-3, with TRBD1 identical over 8 bases. Trimming removed 5 bases from V and 4 bases from J; junction bases left unmatched: 4. Germline CDR1 reads SGHNT; CDR2 reads YENEEA. The CDR3 runs 14 residues. The CDR3 is CASSVGTGYNEQFF. Here the CDR3 DNA reads TGTGCCAGCAGCGTAGGGACAGGATACAATGAGCAGTTCTTC. The full variable domain, completed using reference TRBV11-3 and TRBJ2-1, is EAGVVQSPRYKIIEKKQPVAFWCNPISGHNTLYWYLQNLGQGPELLIRYENEEAVDDSQLPKDRFSAERLKGVDSTLKIQPAELGDSAVYLCASSVGTGYNEQFFGPGTRLTVL.

The rearrangement uses TRBV7-9 and TRBJ2-7; TRBD1 agrees at 9 bases. The CDR3 has 17 residues. Germline V gene lookup returns CDR1 SEHNR and CDR2 FQNEAQ (reference sequence). V shed 5 bases and J 3 bases; nucleotides not matched to a gene: 14. The CDR3 sequence: CASSPGTGIDGNYEQYV. DNA of the CDR3: TGTGCCAGCAGCCCAGGGACAGGGATCGACGGGAACTACGAGCAGTACGTC.

The chain uses TRBV24-1 and TRBJ1-4, with D tentatively TRBD1 (6 bases). V was trimmed by 4 bases and J by 8 bases, leaving 19 bases between them. This CDR3 spans 16 amino acids. Germline assignment: CDR1 KGHDR and CDR2 SFDVKD. CDR3 sequence reads: CATSDSKAGVGEKLFF. The CDR3, as DNA: TGTGCCACCAGTGACTCCAAGGCAGGGGTTGGAGAAAAACTGTTTTTT.

The chain couples TRBV28 to TRBJ1-2, with D perhaps TRBD1 (5 bases). V was pared by 3 bases and J by 4 bases, with 12 bases between. The CDR3 totals 14 residues. CDR1 and CDR2 from the germline V gene are MDHEN and SYDVKM. CDR3 in amino acids: CASSLVQGPYGYTF. In DNA form, the CDR3 reads TGTGCCAGCAGTTTGGTCCAGGGCCCCTATGGCTACACCTTC.

This clone turned up a few times. The chain uses TRBV6-5 and TRBJ1-4, with D unresolved. The CDR3 totals 16 residues. Trimming took 2 bases from V and 1 from J, leaving 11 bases between them. The germline CDR1 and CDR2 sequences are MNHEY and SVGAGI. CDR3 in amino acids: CASSYRKHGTNEKLFF. CDR3 nucleotides: TGTGCCAGCAGTTACCGAAAGCATGGAACTAATGAAAAACTGTTTTTT.

This clone has a single count. V is TRBV5-1 and J is TRBJ2-3; 11 bases are shared with TRBD2. The CDR3 covers 16 residues. Germline trimming cut 4 bases from V and 1 base from J; bases unmatched to any gene: 5. The germline gives CDR1 SGHRS, CDR2 YFSETQ. This CDR3 reads CASSRLAGSRTDTQYF. For the CDR3, the DNA is TGCGCCAGCAGCCGACTAGCGGGGAGCCGCACAGATACGCAGTATTTT.

The CDR3 region is CASSPHPDTQYF. The CDR3 nucleotides are TGTGCCAGCAGCCCCCATCCAGATACGCAGTATTTT. The rearrangement uses TRBV6-5 and TRBJ2-3, with unresolved D. V shed 6 bases and J shed 4 bases, with 8 bases lying between them. Per germline, CDR1 MNHEY and CDR2 SVGAGI. CDR3 size: 12 residues.

The chain combines TRBV6-5 with TRBJ1-2; no firm D call. Trimming removed 2 bases from V and 7 bases from J, with 17 bases in between. The CDR3 has 15 residues. CDR1 and CDR2 from the germline V gene are MNHEY and SVGAGI. CDR3 residues: CASSYRLGPEPGYTF. In nucleotides, the CDR3 is TGTGCCAGCAGTTACAGGCTGGGCCCCGAGCCTGGCTACACCTTC.

This chain connects TRBV28 to TRBJ1-6; D possibly corresponds to TRBD1 (6 bases). V gave up 6 bases and J gave up 7 bases, with 16 bases separating them. The germline V gene has CDR1 MDHEN and CDR2 SYDVKM. The CDR3 runs to 15 residues. CDR3 protein: CASSSPGTQNSPLHF. Here the CDR3 DNA reads TGTGCCAGCAGCTCCCCCGGGACACAGAATTCACCCCTCCACTTT.

The chain is built from TRBV2 and TRBJ2-1, with 9 nucleotides matching TRBD2. The V segment lost 2 bases and the J segment 5 bases; nucleotides outside the gene matches: 7. This CDR3 has 16 residues. The V gene's germline CDR1 is SNHLY and CDR2 FYNNEI. Written as DNA, the CDR3 is TGTGCCAGCAGTGAAAGGGGGACTAGCCTCAACAATGAGCAGTTCTTC. It specifies CASSERGTSLNNEQFF.

The chain employs TRBV5-1 and TRBJ1-6, with TRBD1 matching over 9 bases. V shed 1 base, J shed 7 bases, and the junction held 3 bases outside the gene matches. The germline gives CDR1 SGHRS, CDR2 YFSETQ. The CDR3 covers 15 residues. CDR3 sequence (DNA): TGCGCCAGCAGCTTGCGACAGGGGGACAATTCACCCCTCCACTTT. This codes for CASSLRQGDNSPLHF.

The rearrangement uses TRBV20-1 and TRBJ1-4, with a possible D match to TRBD1 (5 bases). The CDR3 consists of 14 residues. The V gene lost 3 bases and the J gene lost 4 bases, with 12 bases spanning the gap. CDR1 and CDR2 from the germline V gene are DFQATT and SNEGSKA (reference sequence). Here the CDR3 reads CSASSGGSNEKLFF. The CDR3 DNA sequence: TGCAGTGCTAGTAGCGGGGGGAGTAATGAAAAACTGTTTTTT.

J is TRBJ2-2 and V is TRBV29-1; possibly TRBD2 for D (6 bases). The CDR3 covers 11 residues. Trimming stripped 6 bases from V and 6 bases from J, with 8 bases between. Per germline, CDR1 SQVTM and CDR2 ANQGSEA. CDR3 DNA sequence: TGCAGCGTCGGGAGATCCGGGGAGCTGTTTTTT. Translation gives CSVGRSGELFF.

There are many counts of this clone. The chain joins TRBV18 to TRBJ1-1; TRBD1 is a possible D gene (6 bases). V gave up 6 bases and J gave up 4 bases, with 12 bases separating them. The CDR3 is 13 residues long. Germline V gives CDR1 KGHSH, CDR2 LQKENI. CDR3 nucleotides: TGTGCCAGCTCGGACAGCGCTGGCACTGAAGCTTTCTTT. Translation gives CASSDSAGTEAFF.

The rearrangement joins TRBV3-1 (or the pseudogene TRBV3-2) to TRBJ2-5, with D tentatively TRBD1 (5 bases). V shed 5 bases and J shed 2 bases, with 21 bases lying between them. Germline assignment: CDR1 LGHDT and CDR2 YNNKEL (reference sequence). The CDR3 extends over 17 amino acids. CDR3 sequence reads: CASSNTGVFSQQETQYF. For the CDR3, the DNA is TGTGCCAGCAGCAATACAGGCGTGTTTAGCCAACAAGAGACCCAGTACTTC.

The rearrangement links TRBV7-3 to TRBJ2-3; 12 bases are a match to TRBD1. V dropped 2 bases and J dropped 3; count of bases not matched to a gene: 9. Per germline, CDR1 SGHTA and CDR2 FQGTGA. The CDR3 loop spans 18 amino acids. CDR3 sequence (DNA): TGTGCCAGCAGCTTAGCCTCCGGGACAGGGGGCAAGACAGATACGCAGTATTTT. It yields the protein CASSLASGTGGKTDTQYF.

The rearrangement uses TRBV28 and TRBJ1-2; D may be TRBD1 (6 bases). From germline, CDR1 is MDHEN and CDR2 SYDVKM. The V end was cut by 6 bases, the J end by 2 bases, with 13 bases between. This CDR3 has 14 residues. As DNA, the CDR3 is TGTGCCAGCAGGGAATCTACAGGGAACTATGGCTACACCTTC. Its protein product is CASRESTGNYGYTF.

The V call is TRBV18, the J call TRBJ1-2; D ambiguous. The CDR3 runs 13 residues. Germline loops: CDR1 KGHSH, CDR2 LQKENI. Trimming removed 2 bases at V and 8 bases at J, with 12 bases between. For the CDR3, the DNA is TGTGCCAGCTCACCAACCGGGGAGGAGGGCTACACCTTC. The encoded protein is CASSPTGEEGYTF.

The chain combines TRBV9 with TRBJ2-1; D is uncertain. In germline, CDR1 is SGDLS, CDR2 YYNGEE. CDR3 size: 16 residues. V dropped 2 bases and J dropped 9 bases, with 21 bases sitting between them. The CDR3 bases are TGTGCCAGCAGCGTTGCTTCTGGGCCCTCACTGGGTGAGCAGTTCTTC. The encoded protein is CASSVASGPSLGEQFF.

The V call is TRBV6-5, the J call TRBJ2-7, with 11 bases identical to TRBD1. V was pared by 6 bases and J by 6 bases, with 10 bases of the junction left unmatched. The CDR3 extends over 15 amino acids. Germline loops: CDR1 MNHEY, CDR2 SVGAGI. The CDR3 region is CASSQGQGATGEQYF. The CDR3 bases are TGTGCCAGCAGCCAAGGACAGGGGGCAACGGGCGAGCAGTACTTC.

The chain has TRBV5-1 and TRBJ1-6, with 10 positions matching TRBD1. The V gene's germline CDR1 is SGHRS and CDR2 YFSETQ. Trimming took 0 bases from V and 8 from J; bases not matched to a gene: 8. The CDR3 length is 17 residues. In DNA, the CDR3 is TGCGCCAGCAGCTTGGCCGGGACAGGGGTTGTCGATTCACCCCTCCACTTT. Amino acid sequence: CASSLAGTGVVDSPLHF. Full variable domain (outside the CDR3, taken from reference TRBV5-1 and TRBJ1-6): KAGVTQTPRYLIKTRGQQVTLSCSPISGHRSVSWYQQTPGQGLQFLFEYFSETQRNKGNFPGRFSGRQFSNSRSEMNVSTLELGDSALYLCASSLAGTGVVDSPLHFGNGTRLTVT.

The chain uses TRBV24-1 and TRBJ2-3; 10 bases match TRBD2. After removal of 2 bases from V and 3 bases from J, the junction contained 4 bases not matched to a gene. The germline V gene encodes CDR1 KGHDR and CDR2 SFDVKD. The CDR3 extends over 16 amino acids. The CDR3 is CATSDWGSGGTDTQYF. In nucleotides, the CDR3 is TGTGCCACCAGTGATTGGGGTAGCGGGGGGACAGATACGCAGTATTTT.